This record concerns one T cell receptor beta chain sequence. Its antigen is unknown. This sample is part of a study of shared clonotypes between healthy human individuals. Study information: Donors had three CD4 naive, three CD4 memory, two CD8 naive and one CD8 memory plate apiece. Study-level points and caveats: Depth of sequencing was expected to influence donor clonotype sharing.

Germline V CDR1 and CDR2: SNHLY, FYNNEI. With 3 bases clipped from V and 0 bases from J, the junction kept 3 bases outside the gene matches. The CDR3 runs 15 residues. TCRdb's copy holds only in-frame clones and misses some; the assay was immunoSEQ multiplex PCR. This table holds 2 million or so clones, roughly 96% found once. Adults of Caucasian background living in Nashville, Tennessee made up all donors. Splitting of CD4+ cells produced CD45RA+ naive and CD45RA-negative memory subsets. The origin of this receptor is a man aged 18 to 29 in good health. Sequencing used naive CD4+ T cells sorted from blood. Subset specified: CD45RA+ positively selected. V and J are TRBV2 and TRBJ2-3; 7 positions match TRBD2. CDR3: CASSEGGWSTDTQYF. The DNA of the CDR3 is TGTGCCAGCAGTGAGGGGGGGTGGAGCACAGATACGCAGTATTTT.